Below, 8 T cell receptor beta chains from the same sample are listed, as sequenced in a study of metastatic and nonmetastatic thyroid tumors. With MiXCR, TCRdb reprocessed the PCR reads. The table lists nearly 25,000 clones, 20% to 30% of them singletons, with about 16% in the top ten. Nobody among the patients had been given any treatment before thyroid surgery. The source material was blood. The receptors shown here come from a male donor with papillary thyroid cancer or a benign thyroid nodule (not recorded which). Some clones in this sample may be carry-over from other donors' samples.

This chain joins TRBV5-1 and TRBJ2-3; D ambiguous. Germline V gene lookup returns CDR1 SGHRS and CDR2 YFSETQ. V was trimmed by 0 bases and J by 5 bases, leaving 4 bases between them. This CDR3 comprises 12 residues. CDR3 residues: CASSLGEDTQYF. The CDR3 DNA follows: TGCGCCAGCAGCTTGGGAGAAGATACGCAGTATTTT.

This clone ranks as medium-sized. The chain links TRBV20-1 to TRBJ1-5, with 7 bases aligning to TRBD1. Looked up from germline, CDR1 is DFQATT and CDR2 is SNEGSKA (reference sequence). The V segment lost 2 bases and the J segment 7 bases; nucleotides outside the gene matches: 5. The CDR3 spans 13 residues. CDR3 bases: TGCAGTGCTAGAAACAGGGGAAACCAGCCCCAGCATTTT. This sequence encodes CSARNRGNQPQHF.

By sample share, this clone is medium-sized (0.01 to 0.1%). The chain combines TRBV2 with TRBJ2-7; the D is unclear. Between the trimmed V and J ends, which lost 4 bases and 0 bases, there was a span of 7 bases. Germline CDR1 and CDR2: SNHLY and FYNNEI. The CDR3 spans 13 residues. This CDR3 reads CASSGTSSYEQYF. In DNA form, the CDR3 reads TGTGCCAGCAGTGGGACCAGCTCCTACGAGCAGTACTTC.

Of note for this clone: One junction end disagrees with the germline gene, perhaps due to a read error. This chain uses TRBV9 with TRBJ2-3; D is tentatively TRBD1 or TRBD2 (5 bases each). Germline V lookup: CDR1 SGDLS, CDR2 YYNGEE. The CDR3 extends over 14 amino acids. The CDR3 region has the DNA TGTGACAGCAGCGTAGAACGGGGCGGAGATACGCAGTATTTT. Amino acids: CDSSVERGGDTQYF.

In regard to this clone: An end of the junction differs from the germline gene, which may be a read error. This sequence joins TRBV28 and TRBJ1-1; no clear D. CDR3 length equals 14 residues. Germline CDR1 reads MDHEN; CDR2 reads SYDVKM. The CDR3 nucleotides read TGTGCCAGCAAGAAGGCAGCCACGAACACAGAAGCTTTCTTT. The encoded protein is CASKKAATNTEAFF. Based on the CDR3 plus reference TRBV28 and TRBJ1-1, the full variable domain is DVKVTQSSRYLVKRTGEKVFLECVQDMDHENMFWYRQDPGLGLRLIYFSYDVKMKEKGDIPEGYSVSREKKERFSLILESASTNQTSMYLCASKKAATNTEAFFGQGTRLTVV.

The CDR3 bases are TGTGCCAGCAGTTACGAGGAACACACTGAAGCTTTCTTT. Translating it yields CASSYEEHTEAFF. The chain links TRBV6-2 or TRBV6-3 to TRBJ1-1; D is uncertain. Trimming took 2 bases from V and 3 from J, leaving 7 bases between them. The CDR3 is 13 residues long. Per germline, CDR1 MNHEY and CDR2 SVGEGT.

The chain combines TRBV19 with TRBJ1-5; D is uncertain. The CDR3 spans 13 residues. V lost 5 bases to trimming and J lost 0 bases, with 5 bases between them. Per germline, CDR1 LNHDA and CDR2 SQIVND (reference sequence). CDR3 nucleotide sequence: TGTGCCAGTAGTTTCCATAGCAATCAGCCCCAGCATTTT. Its protein product is CASSFHSNQPQHF.

In its sample, this clone was seen many times. The chain recombines TRBV7-2 with TRBJ2-1; 11 bases match TRBD2. Germline values: CDR1 SGHTA, CDR2 FQGNSA. Unmatched junction bases numbered 12, after V lost 3 bases and J lost 8 bases. The CDR3 is made up of 17 amino acids. The CDR3 here is CASSLGLAGGPRDEQFF. In DNA, the CDR3 is TGTGCCAGCAGCTTGGGGTTAGCGGGAGGGCCCAGGGATGAGCAGTTCTTC. Filled out from reference TRBV7-2 and TRBJ2-1, the complete variable domain reads GAGVSQSPSNKVTEKGKDVELRCDPISGHTALYWYRQSLGQGLEFLIYFQGNSAPDKSGLPSDRFSAERTGGSVSTLTIQRTQQEDSAVYLCASSLGLAGGPRDEQFFGPGTRLTVL.